Listed here is a single T cell receptor beta chain. This record belongs to a study of blood T cell repertoires in COVID-19. Study-wide context: The United States, Italy and Spain provided the acute and convalescent COVID-19 samples.

This CDR3 region has 14 residues. Germline-derived CDR1 and CDR2 are SGHTA and FQGNSA. Trimming stripped 1 base from V and 6 bases from J, with 12 bases between. Under the authors' procedure: The authors estimated nucleated cell counts from reference gene primer amplification. The protocol was immunoSEQ multiplex PCR, while the TCRdb copy is restricted to in-frame clones and leaves out a portion. D and trimming were read from the DNA, whereas the V and J calls and clone size are those reported in that table. The sample has tens of thousands of clones, 85% to 90% seen once. Material for sequencing was peripheral blood. The rearrangement joins TRBV7-2 to TRBJ1-1, with D possibly TRBD1 on 5 matching bases. This TCR was recovered from a woman aged 60 to 75 with acute or convalescent COVID-19. The CDR3 spells CASSLEYRFAEAFF. Here the CDR3 DNA reads TGTGCCAGCAGCTTAGAATACAGGTTTGCTGAAGCTTTCTTT.